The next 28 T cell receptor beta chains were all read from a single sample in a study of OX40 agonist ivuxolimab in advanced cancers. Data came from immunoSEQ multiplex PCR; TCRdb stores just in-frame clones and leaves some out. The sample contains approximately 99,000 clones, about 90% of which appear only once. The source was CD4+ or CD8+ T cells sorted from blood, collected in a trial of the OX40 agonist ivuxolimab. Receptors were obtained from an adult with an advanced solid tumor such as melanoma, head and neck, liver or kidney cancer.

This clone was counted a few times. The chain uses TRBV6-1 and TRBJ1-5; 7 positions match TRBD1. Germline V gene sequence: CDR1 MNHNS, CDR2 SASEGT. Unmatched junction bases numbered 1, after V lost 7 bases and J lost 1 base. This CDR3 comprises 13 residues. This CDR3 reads CASMTGSNQPQHF. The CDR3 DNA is TGTGCCAGCATGACAGGGAGCAATCAGCCCCAGCATTTT.

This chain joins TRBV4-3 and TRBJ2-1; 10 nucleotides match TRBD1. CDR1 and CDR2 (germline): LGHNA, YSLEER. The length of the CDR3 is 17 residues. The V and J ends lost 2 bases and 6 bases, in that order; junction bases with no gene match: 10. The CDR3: CASSQLGGTGVGNEQFF. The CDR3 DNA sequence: TGCGCCAGCAGCCAATTGGGCGGGACAGGGGTAGGCAATGAGCAGTTCTTC.

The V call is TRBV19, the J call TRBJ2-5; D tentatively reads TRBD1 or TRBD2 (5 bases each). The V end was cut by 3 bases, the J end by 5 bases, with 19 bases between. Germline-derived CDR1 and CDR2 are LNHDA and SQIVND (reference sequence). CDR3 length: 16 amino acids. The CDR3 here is CASSIGATPEGETQYF. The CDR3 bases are TGTGCCAGTAGTATCGGAGCGACACCCGAGGGGGAGACCCAGTACTTC. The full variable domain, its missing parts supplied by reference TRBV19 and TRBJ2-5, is DGGITQSPKYLFRKEGQNVTLSCEQNLNHDAMYWYRQDPGQGLRLIYYSQIVNDFQKGDIAEGYSVSREKKESFPLTVTSAQKNPTAFYLCASSIGATPEGETQYFGPGTRLLVL.

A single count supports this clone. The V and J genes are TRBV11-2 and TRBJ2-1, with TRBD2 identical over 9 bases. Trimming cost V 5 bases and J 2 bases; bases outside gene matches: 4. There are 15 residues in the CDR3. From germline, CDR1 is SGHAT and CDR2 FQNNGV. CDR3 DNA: TGTGCCAGCAGCCTTAGCGGGGGAACCTACAATGAGCAGTTCTTC. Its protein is CASSLSGGTYNEQFF.

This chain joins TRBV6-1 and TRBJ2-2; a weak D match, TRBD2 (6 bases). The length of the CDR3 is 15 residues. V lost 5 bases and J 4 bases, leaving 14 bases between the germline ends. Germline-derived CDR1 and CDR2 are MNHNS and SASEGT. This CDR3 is CASSSLAGSTGELFF. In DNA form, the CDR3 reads TGTGCCAGCAGTTCCCTTGCGGGGAGCACCGGGGAGCTGTTTTTT.

CDR3 loop: CAWTPYSGANVLTF. CDR3 coding DNA: TGTGCCTGGACCCCCTATAGTGGGGCCAACGTCCTGACTTTC. The rearrangement uses TRBV30 and TRBJ2-6; no clear D gene. Per the germline V gene, CDR1 is GTSNPN and CDR2 is SVGIG (reference sequence). The CDR3 length is 14 residues. V shed 4 bases and J shed 3 bases, with 10 bases lying between them.

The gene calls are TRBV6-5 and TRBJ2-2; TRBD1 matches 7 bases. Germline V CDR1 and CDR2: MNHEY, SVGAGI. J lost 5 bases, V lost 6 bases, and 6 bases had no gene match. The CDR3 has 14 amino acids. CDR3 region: CASSQPRGTGELFF. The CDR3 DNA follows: TGTGCCAGCAGCCAGCCCAGGGGGACCGGGGAGCTGTTTTTT.

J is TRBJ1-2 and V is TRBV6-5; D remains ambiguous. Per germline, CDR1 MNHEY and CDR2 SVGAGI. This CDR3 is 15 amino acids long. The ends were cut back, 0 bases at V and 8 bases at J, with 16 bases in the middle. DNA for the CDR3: TGTGCCAGCAGTTACTCGAAATCCGGGGTCGGAGGCTACACCTTC. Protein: CASSYSKSGVGGYTF.

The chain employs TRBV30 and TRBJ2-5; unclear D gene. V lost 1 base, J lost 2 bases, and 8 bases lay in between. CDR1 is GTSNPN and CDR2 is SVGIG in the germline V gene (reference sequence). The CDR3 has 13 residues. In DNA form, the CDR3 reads TGTGCCTGGAGTGGTGGCAGTCAAGAGACCCAGTACTTC. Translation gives CAWSGGSQETQYF.

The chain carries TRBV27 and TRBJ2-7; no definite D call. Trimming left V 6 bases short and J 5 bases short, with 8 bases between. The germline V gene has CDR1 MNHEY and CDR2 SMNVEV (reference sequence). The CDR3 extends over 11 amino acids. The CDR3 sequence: CASSLGNEQYF. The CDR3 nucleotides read TGTGCCAGCAGCTTAGGGAACGAGCAGTACTTC.

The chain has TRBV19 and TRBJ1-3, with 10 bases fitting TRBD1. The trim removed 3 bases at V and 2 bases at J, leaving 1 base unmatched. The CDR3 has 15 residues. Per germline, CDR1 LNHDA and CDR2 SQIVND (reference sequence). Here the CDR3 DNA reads TGTGCCAGTAGTATGGGGACAGGGGCTGGAAACACCATATATTTT. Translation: CASSMGTGAGNTIYF.

The CDR3 protein is CASSLVRDEQFF. CDR3 coding DNA: TGTGCCAGCAGCTTAGTCAGGGATGAGCAGTTCTTC. J is TRBJ2-1 and V is TRBV7-2; D is possibly TRBD1 (5 bases). This CDR3 contains 12 residues. Germline V lookup: CDR1 SGHTA, CDR2 FQGNSA. The ends were cut back, 1 base at V and 8 bases at J, with 6 bases in the middle.

CDR3 region: CASSQGTEAFF. Here the CDR3 DNA reads TGTGCCAGCAGCCAGGGAACTGAAGCTTTCTTT. This chain joins TRBV7-9 and TRBJ1-1, with a tentative D call TRBD1 (5 bases). The germline gives CDR1 SEHNR, CDR2 FQNEAQ (reference sequence). V lost 5 bases to trimming and J lost 5 bases, with 6 bases between them. CDR3 length equals 11 residues. Variable domain in full (rest from reference TRBV7-9 and TRBJ1-1): DTGVSQNPRHKITKRGQNVTFRCDPISEHNRLYWYRQTLGQGPEFLTYFQNEAQLEKSRLLSDRFSAERPKGSFSTLEIQRTEQGDSAMYLCASSQGTEAFFGQGTRLTVV.

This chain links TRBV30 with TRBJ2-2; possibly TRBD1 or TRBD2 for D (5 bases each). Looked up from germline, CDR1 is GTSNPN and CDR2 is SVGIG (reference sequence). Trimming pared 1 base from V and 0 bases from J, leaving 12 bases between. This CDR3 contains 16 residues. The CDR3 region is CAWSADRGANTGELFF. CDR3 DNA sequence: TGTGCCTGGAGTGCCGATCGAGGGGCGAACACCGGGGAGCTGTTTTTT.

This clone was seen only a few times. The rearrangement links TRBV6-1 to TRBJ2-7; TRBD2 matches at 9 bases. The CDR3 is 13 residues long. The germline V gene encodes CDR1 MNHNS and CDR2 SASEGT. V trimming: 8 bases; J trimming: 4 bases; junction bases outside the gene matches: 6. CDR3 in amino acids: CASRQAGGYEQYF. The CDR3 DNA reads TGTGCCAGCCGTCAAGCGGGAGGATACGAGCAGTACTTC.

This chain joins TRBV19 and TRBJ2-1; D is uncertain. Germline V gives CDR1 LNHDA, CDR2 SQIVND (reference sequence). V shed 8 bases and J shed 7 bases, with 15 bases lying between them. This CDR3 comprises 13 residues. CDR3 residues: CASGPGQRNEQFF. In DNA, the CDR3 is TGTGCCAGTGGGCCCGGCCAAAGGAATGAGCAGTTCTTC.

The CDR3 bases are TGCAGCGTTGCTGGGAGTCCCTATAGCAATCAGCCCCAGCATTTT. This codes for CSVAGSPYSNQPQHF. V and J are TRBV29-1 and TRBJ1-5; D not resolved. The CDR3 has 15 residues. The germline V and J ends were trimmed by 4 bases and 0 bases, with 13 bases remaining between them. Germline V gene data show CDR1 as SQVTM and CDR2 as ANQGSEA.

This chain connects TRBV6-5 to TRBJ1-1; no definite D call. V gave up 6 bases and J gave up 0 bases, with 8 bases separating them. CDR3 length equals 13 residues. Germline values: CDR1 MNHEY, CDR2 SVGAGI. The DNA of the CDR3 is TGTGCCAGCAGACTCGTACTGAACACTGAAGCTTTCTTT. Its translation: CASRLVLNTEAFF.

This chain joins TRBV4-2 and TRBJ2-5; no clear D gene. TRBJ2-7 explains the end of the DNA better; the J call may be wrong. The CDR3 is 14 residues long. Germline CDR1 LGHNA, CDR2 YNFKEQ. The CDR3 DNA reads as TGTGCCAGCAGCCAAGTAAGGGCTCCCTACGAGCAGTACTTC. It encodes CASSQVRAPYEQYF.

The chain's CDR3 is CASSPKTGTGSYEQYF. The CDR3 region has the DNA TGTGCCAGCAGCCCCAAAACCGGGACAGGGTCCTACGAGCAGTACTTC. The gene calls are TRBV13 and TRBJ2-7; 9 bases fit TRBD1. Germline CDR1 is PRHDT and CDR2 is FYEKMQ (reference sequence). This CDR3 is 16 amino acids long. V lost 5 bases to trimming and J lost 1 base; unmatched junction nucleotides: 9.

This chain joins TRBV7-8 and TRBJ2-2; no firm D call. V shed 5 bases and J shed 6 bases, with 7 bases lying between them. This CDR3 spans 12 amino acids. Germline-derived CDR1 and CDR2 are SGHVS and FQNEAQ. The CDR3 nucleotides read TGTGCCAGCAGCCACGTACCCGGGGAGCTGTTTTTT. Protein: CASSHVPGELFF.

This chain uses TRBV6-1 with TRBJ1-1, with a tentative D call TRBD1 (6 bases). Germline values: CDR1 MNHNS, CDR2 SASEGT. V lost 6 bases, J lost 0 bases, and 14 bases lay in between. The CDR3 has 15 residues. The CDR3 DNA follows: TGTGCCAGCAGACCCAAGACAGGCCTGAACACTGAAGCTTTCTTT. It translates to CASRPKTGLNTEAFF.

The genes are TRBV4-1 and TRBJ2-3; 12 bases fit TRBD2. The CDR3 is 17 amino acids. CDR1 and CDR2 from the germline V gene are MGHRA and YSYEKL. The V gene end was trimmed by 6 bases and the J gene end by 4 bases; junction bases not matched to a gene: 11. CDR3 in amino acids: CASSQRASGGAADTQYF. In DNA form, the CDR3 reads TGCGCCAGCAGTCAGAGGGCTAGCGGGGGGGCAGCAGATACGCAGTATTTT.

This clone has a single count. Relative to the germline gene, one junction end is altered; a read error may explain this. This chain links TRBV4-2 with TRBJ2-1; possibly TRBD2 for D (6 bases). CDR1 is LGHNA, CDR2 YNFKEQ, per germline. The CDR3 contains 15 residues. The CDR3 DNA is TGTGCCAGCAGGCAAGGCCCAACTAGCAGCAATGAGCAGTTCTTC. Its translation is CASRQGPTSSNEQFF.

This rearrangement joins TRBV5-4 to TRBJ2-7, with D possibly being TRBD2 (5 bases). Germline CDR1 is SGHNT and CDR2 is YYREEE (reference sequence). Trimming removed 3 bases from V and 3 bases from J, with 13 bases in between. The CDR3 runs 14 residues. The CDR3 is CASSSKEGYYEQYF. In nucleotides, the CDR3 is TGTGCCAGCAGCTCAAAAGAGGGTTACTACGAGCAGTACTTC.

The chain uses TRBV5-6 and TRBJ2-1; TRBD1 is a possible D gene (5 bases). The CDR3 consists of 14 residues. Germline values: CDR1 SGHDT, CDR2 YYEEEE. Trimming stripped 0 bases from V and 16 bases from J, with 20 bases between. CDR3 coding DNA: TGTGCCAGCAGCTTGGTTTCAGGGTCAGACTTAAACTTCTTC. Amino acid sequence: CASSLVSGSDLNFF.

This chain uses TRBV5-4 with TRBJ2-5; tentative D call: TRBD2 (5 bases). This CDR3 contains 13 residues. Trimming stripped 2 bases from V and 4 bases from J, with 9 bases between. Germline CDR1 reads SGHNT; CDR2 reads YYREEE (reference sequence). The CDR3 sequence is CASSFREVETQYF. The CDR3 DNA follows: TGTGCCAGCAGCTTCCGGGAAGTAGAGACCCAGTACTTC.

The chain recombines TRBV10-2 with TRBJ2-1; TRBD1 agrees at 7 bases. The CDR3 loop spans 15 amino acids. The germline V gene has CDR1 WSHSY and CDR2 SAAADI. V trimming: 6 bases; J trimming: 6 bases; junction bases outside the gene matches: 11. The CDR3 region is CASSLMRQGSNEQFF. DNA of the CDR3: TGCGCCAGCAGCCTAATGAGACAGGGATCCAATGAGCAGTTCTTC.